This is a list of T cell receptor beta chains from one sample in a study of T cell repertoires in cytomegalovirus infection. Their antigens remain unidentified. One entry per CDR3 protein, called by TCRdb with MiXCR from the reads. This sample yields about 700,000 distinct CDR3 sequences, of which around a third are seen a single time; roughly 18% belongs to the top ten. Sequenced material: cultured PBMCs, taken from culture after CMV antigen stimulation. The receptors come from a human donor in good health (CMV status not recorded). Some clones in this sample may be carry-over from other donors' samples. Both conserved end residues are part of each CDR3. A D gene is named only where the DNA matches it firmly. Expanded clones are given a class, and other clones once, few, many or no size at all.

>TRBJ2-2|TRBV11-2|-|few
CASSRRYTGELFF
TGTGCCAGCAGCCGTCGATACACCGGGGAGCTGTTTTTT
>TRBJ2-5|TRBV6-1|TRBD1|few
CASTPALGQGTQETQYF
TGTGCCAGCACCCCTGCATTGGGACAGGGAACCCAAGAGACCCAGTACTTC
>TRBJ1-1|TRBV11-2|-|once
CASSKQQGQNTEAFF
TGTGCCAGCAGCAAACAACAGGGACAGAACACTGAAGCTTTCTTT
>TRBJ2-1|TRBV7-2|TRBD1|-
CASSFDRGQHNEQFF
TGTGCCAGCAGCTTTGACAGGGGGCAACACAATGAGCAGTTCTTC
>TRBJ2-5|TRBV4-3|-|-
CASSQDKAARGTQYF
TGCGCCAGCAGCCAAGATAAGGCGGCCCGGGGGACCCAGTACTTC
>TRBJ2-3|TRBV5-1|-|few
CASSLESLYTDTQYF
TGCGCCAGCAGCTTGGAATCCCTGTACACAGATACGCAGTATTTT
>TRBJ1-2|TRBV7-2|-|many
CASSSRRIANYGYTF
TGTGCCAGCAGCTCCCGACGGATTGCTAACTATGGCTACACCTTC
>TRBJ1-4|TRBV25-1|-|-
CASSDAGLEKLFF
TGTGCCAGCAGTGACGCAGGGTTAGAAAAACTGTTTTTT
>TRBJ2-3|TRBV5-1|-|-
CASSPNGRTSTDTQYF
TGCGCCAGCAGCCCAAACGGACGGACCAGCACAGATACGCAGTATTTT
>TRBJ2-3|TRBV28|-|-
CASGPNTDTQYF
TGTGCCAGCGGCCCGAACACAGATACGCAGTATTTT
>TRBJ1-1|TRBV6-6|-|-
CASRVRGHPNTEAFF
TGTGCCAGCAGGGTAAGGGGACACCCGAACACTGAAGCTTTCTTT
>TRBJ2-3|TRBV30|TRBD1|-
CAWNRDRWTDTQYF
TGTGCCTGGAACCGGGACAGGTGGACAGATACGCAGTATTTT
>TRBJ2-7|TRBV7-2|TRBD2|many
CASSLGGSRSYEQYF
TGTGCCAGCAGCTTAGGCGGGAGTAGGTCCTACGAGCAGTACTTC
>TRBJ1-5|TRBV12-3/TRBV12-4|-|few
CASSLNGYTSQPQHF
TGTGCCAGCAGTTTAAACGGGTACACTTCACAGCCCCAGCATTTT
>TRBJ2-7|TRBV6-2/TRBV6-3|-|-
CASRADPVGSYEQYF
TGTGCCAGCAGGGCAGACCCGGTAGGCTCCTACGAGCAGTACTTC
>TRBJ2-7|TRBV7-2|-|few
CASSLGRDGIYEQYF
TGTGCCAGCAGCTTAGGCCGGGACGGGATCTACGAGCAGTACTTC
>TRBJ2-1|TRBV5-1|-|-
CASTLGHEQFF
TGCGCCAGCACCTTGGGCCATGAGCAGTTCTTC
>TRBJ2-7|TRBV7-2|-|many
CASSLVVGTYEQYF
TGTGCCAGCAGCTTAGTGGTGGGGACCTACGAGCAGTACTTC
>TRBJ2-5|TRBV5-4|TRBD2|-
CASSITGLAGGPHLYF
TGTGCCAGCAGCATAACGGGACTAGCGGGAGGCCCCCACCTGTACTTC
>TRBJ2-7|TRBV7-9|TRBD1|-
CASSSPGQTHEQYF
TGTGCCAGCAGCTCCCCGGGACAGACCCACGAGCAGTACTTC
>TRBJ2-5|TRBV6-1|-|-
CASSDHRTQETQYF
TGTGCCAGCAGTGACCACAGGACCCAAGAGACCCAGTACTTC
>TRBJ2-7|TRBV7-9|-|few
CASSLLSFYEQYF
TGTGCCAGCAGCTTATTGAGTTTCTACGAGCAGTACTTC
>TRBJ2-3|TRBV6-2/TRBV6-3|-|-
CASRLARGYTDTQYF
TGTGCCAGCAGGCTAGCTCGGGGATACACAGATACGCAGTATTTT
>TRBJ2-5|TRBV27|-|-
CASRGIQETQYF
TGTGCCAGCCGCGGTATTCAAGAGACCCAGTACTTC
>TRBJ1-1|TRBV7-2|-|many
CASSLSGGVNTEAFF
TGTGCCAGCAGCTTAAGCGGGGGCGTGAACACTGAAGCTTTCTTT
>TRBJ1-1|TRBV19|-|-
CASSRYRQSGNTEAFF
TGTGCCAGTAGTCGCTACCGACAGTCGGGGAACACTGAAGCTTTCTTT
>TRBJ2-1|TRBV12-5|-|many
CASGLPGPTLKSSYNEQFF
TGTGCTAGTGGTCTCCCCGGGCCAACCTTGAAAAGCTCCTACAATGAGCAGTTCTTC
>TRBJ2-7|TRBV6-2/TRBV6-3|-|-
CASSYSVVEQYF
TGTGCCAGCAGTTACTCCGTGGTCGAGCAGTACTTC
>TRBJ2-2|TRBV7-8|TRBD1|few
CASSYNRGAGELFF
TGTGCCAGCAGCTATAACAGGGGAGCCGGGGAGCTGTTTTTT
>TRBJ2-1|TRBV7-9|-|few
CAIGVFPNEQFF
TGTGCCATAGGAGTATTCCCCAATGAGCAGTTCTTC
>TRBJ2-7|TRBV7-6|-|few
CASSQTGDLSYEQYF
TGTGCCAGCAGCCAAACAGGAGACTTAAGCTACGAGCAGTACTTC
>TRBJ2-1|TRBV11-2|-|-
CASSLIQGPHGGEQFF
TGTGCCAGCAGCTTAATACAGGGTCCGCACGGGGGTGAGCAGTTCTTC
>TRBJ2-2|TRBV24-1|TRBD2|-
CATASSGGHTGELFF
TGTGCCACCGCGTCTAGCGGGGGACACACCGGGGAGCTGTTTTTT
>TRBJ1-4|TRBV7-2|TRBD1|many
CASSFQGGRGQFYEKLFF
TGTGCCAGCAGCTTTCAAGGTGGAAGGGGACAGTTTTATGAAAAACTGTTTTTT
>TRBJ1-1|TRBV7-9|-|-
CASSPKDQNTEAFF
TGTGCCAGCAGCCCCAAGGACCAGAACACTGAAGCTTTCTTT
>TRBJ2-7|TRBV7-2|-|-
CASSSGGFSYEQYF
TGTGCCAGCAGCTCTGGGGGGTTCTCCTACGAGCAGTACTTC
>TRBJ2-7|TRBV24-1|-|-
CATSDPGHPGEQYF
TGTGCCACCAGTGATCCAGGACACCCAGGTGAGCAGTACTTC
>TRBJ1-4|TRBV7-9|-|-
CASSLQGNGNEKLFF
TGTGCCAGCAGCTTACAGGGCAACGGGAATGAAAAACTGTTTTTT
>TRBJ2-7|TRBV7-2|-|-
CASSSTFGEQYF
TGTGCCAGCAGCTCGACATTTGGCGAGCAGTACTTC
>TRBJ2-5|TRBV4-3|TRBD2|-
CASSQVTSGRETQYF
TGCGCCAGCAGCCAAGTAACAAGCGGGAGAGAGACCCAGTACTTC
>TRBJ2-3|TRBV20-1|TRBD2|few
CSASTSGGTDTQYF
TGCAGTGCTAGTACTAGCGGGGGCACAGATACGCAGTATTTT
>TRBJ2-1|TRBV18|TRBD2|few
CASSPLRTSGNEQFF
TGTGCCAGCTCACCATTACGGACTAGCGGCAATGAGCAGTTCTTC
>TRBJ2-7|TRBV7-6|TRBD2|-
CASSLAAGGNEQYF
TGTGCCAGCAGCTTAGCAGCGGGGGGCAACGAGCAGTACTTC
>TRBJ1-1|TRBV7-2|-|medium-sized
CASSSGGAANTEAFF
TGTGCCAGCAGCTCTGGGGGGGCCGCGAACACTGAAGCTTTCTTT
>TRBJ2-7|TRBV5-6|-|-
CASSLSGKSSYEQYF
TGTGCCAGCAGCTTGTCCGGGAAGTCCTCCTACGAGCAGTACTTC
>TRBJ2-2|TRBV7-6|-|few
CASSLGHPNLNTGELFF
TGTGCCAGCAGCTTAGGACATCCCAACCTCAACACCGGGGAGCTGTTTTTT
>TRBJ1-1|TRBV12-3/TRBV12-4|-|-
CASSDRIDPEAFF
TGTGCCAGCAGCGACCGCATTGACCCTGAAGCTTTCTTT